This T cell receptor (beta chain) was retrieved from a study of cytomegalovirus exposure and HLA in healthy donors. Study-level background: From donors who were HLA-typed, an early data release held about 85 million unique TCRs. Ancestry clustering placed roughly four fifths of over 300 genotyped donors in the Caucasian-associated cluster.

About this clone: Its cognate antigen is unknown.

A multiplex PCR was run with 60 Vbeta primers and 13 Jbeta primers. Measured with immunoSEQ multiplex PCR; TCRdb has only the in-frame clones, and not every one. Here the sample spans 120,000 to 150,000 clones, 73% being singletons. Germline V gene lookup returns CDR1 SNHLY and CDR2 FYNNEI. V lost 8 bases to trimming and J lost 5 bases, with 13 bases between them. The CDR3 sequence is 13 residues long. Study conclusions and caveats: Later, an analysis showed that TCR beta chains associated with HLA were more clonally expanded than others that were equally common.

This TCR was recovered from a human donor in good health. V gene TRBV2 combines with J gene TRBJ1-5; D is unresolved. Input material: PBMCs. CDR3 in DNA: TGTGCCAGCTCCGGGGAGGCGGATCAGCCCCAGCATTTT. Amino acids: CASSGEADQPQHF.